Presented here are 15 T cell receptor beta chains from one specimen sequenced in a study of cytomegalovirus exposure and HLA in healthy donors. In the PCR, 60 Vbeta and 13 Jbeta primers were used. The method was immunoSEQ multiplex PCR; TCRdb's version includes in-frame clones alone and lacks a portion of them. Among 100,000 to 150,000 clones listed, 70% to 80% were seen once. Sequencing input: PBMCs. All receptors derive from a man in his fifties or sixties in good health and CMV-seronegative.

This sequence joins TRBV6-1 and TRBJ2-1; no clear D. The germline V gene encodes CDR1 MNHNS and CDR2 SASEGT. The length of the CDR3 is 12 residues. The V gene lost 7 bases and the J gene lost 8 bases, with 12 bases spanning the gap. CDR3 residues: CASTLVSDEQFF. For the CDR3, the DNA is TGTGCCAGCACCCTCGTCTCCGATGAGCAGTTCTTC.

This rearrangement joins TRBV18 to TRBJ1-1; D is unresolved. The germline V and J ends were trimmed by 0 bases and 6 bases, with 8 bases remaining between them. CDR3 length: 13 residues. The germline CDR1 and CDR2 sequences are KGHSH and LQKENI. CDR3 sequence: CASSPPGAAEAFF. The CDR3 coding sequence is TGTGCCAGCTCACCACCGGGAGCGGCTGAAGCTTTCTTT.

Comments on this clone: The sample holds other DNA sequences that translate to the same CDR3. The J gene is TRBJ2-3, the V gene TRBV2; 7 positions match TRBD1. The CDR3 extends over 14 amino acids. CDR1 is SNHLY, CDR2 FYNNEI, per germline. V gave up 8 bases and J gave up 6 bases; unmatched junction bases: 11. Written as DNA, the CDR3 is TGTGCCAGCCGCAGGACAGGAGGCATTGATACGCAGTATTTT. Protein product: CASRRTGGIDTQYF. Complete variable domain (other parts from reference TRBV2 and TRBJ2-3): EPEVTQTPSHQVTQMGQEVILRCVPISNHLYFYWYRQILGQKVEFLVSFYNNEISEKSEIFDDQFSVERPDGSNFTLKIRSTKLEDSAMYFCASRRTGGIDTQYFGPGTRLTVL.

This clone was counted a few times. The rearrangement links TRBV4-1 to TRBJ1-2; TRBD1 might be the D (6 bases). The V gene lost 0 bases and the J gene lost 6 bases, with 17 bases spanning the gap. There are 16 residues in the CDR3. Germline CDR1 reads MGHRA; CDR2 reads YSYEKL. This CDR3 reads CASSQEQGLLVNGYTF. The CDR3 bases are TGCGCCAGCAGCCAAGAGCAGGGGCTGTTAGTTAATGGCTACACCTTC.

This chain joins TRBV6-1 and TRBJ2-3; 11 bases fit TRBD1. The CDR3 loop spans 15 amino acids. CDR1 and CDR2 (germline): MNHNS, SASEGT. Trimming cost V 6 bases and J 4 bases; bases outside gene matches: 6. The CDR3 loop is CASREDRGPSDTQYF. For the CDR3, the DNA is TGTGCCAGCAGGGAGGACAGGGGGCCGTCAGATACGCAGTATTTT.

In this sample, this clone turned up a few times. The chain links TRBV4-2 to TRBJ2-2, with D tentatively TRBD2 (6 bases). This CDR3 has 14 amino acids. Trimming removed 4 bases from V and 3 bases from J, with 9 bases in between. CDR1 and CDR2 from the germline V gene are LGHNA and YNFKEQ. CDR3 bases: TGTGCCAGCAGCCCCGGGGGAGACACCGGGGAGCTGTTTTTT. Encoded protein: CASSPGGDTGELFF.

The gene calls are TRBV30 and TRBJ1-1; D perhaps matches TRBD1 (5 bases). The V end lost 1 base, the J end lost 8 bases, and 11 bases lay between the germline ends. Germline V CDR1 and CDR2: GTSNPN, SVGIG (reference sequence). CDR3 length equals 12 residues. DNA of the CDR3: TGTGCCTGGAGTGGCGGGACTTCGGAAGCTTTCTTT. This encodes CAWSGGTSEAFF. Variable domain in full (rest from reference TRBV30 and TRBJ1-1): SQTIHQWPATLVQPVGSPLSLECTVEGTSNPNLYWYRQAAGRGLQLLFYSVGIGQISSEVPQNLSASRPQDRQFILSSKKLLLSDSGFYLCAWSGGTSEAFFGQGTRLTVV.

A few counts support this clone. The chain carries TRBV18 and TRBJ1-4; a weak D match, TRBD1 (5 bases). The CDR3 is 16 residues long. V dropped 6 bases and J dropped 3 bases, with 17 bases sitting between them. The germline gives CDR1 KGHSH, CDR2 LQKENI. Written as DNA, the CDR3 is TGTGCCAGCTCTTACGGCAGGAGGGACCCTAATGAAAAACTGTTTTTT. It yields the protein CASSYGRRDPNEKLFF. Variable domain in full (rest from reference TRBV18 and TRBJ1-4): NAGVMQNPRHLVRRRGQEARLRCSPMKGHSHVYWYRQLPEEGLKFMVYLQKENIIDESGMPKERFSAEFPKEGPSILRIQQVVRGDSAAYFCASSYGRRDPNEKLFFGSGTQLSVL.

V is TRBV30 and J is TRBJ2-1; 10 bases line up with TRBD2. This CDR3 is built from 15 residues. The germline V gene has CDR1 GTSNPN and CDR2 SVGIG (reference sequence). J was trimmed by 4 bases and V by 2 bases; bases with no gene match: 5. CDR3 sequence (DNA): TGTGCCTGGAGTCCAATTAGCGGGGGGTACAATGAGCAGTTCTTC. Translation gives CAWSPISGGYNEQFF.

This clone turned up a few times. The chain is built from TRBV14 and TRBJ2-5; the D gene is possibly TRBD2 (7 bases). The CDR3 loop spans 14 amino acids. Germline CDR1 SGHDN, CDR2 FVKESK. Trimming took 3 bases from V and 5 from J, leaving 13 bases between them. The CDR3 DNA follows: TGTGCCAGCAGCCACACCAGGGGAGGGGAGACCCAGTACTTC. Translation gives CASSHTRGGETQYF. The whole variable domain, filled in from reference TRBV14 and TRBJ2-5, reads EAGVTQFPSHSVIEKGQTVTLRCDPISGHDNLYWYRRVMGKEIKFLLHFVKESKQDESGMPNNRFLAERTGGTYSTLKVQPAELEDSGVYFCASSHTRGGETQYFGPGTRLLVL.

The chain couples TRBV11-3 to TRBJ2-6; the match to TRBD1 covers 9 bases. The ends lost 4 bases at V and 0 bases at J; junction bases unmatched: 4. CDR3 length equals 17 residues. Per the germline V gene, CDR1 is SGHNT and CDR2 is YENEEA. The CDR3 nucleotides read TGTGCCAGCAGCTCCGGACAGGGGCTCTCTGGGGCCAACGTCCTGACTTTC. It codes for CASSSGQGLSGANVLTF.

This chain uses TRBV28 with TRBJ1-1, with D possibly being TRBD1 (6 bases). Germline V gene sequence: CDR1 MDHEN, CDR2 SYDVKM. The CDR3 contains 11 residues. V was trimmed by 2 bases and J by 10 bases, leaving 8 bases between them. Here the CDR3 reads CASSLAQGAFF. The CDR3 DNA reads TGTGCCAGCAGTTTAGCACAGGGAGCTTTCTTT.

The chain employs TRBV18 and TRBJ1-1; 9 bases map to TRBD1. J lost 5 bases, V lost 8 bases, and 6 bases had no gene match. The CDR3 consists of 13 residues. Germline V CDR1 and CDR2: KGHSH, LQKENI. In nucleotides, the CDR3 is TGTGCCAGCAGACAGGGGGGGAATACTGAAGCTTTCTTT. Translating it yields CASRQGGNTEAFF.

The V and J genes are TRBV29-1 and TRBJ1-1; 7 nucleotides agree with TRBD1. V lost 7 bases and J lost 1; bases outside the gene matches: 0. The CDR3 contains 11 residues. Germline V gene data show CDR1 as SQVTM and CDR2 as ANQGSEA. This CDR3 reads CSGTGNTEAFF. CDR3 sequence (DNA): TGCAGCGGGACAGGGAACACTGAAGCTTTCTTT.

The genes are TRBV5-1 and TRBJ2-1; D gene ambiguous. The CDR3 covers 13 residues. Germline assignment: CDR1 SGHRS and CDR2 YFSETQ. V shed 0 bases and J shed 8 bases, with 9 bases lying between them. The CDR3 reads CASSLGHPDEQFF. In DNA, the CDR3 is TGCGCCAGCAGCTTGGGGCACCCCGATGAGCAGTTCTTC.